Sequencing of this T cell receptor (beta chain) was carried out in a study of cytomegalovirus exposure and HLA in healthy donors. Study-wide findings and caveats: Cytomegalovirus association was assigned to about 150 TCR beta chains. The CMV antigen specificity of a few CMV-associated chains was confirmed through in vitro analysis. The analysis excluded some indistinguishable V segments, including TRBV6-2 and TRBV6-3.

CDR3 size: 20 residues. As to this clone: The antigen remains unidentified.

In the PCR, 60 Vbeta and 13 Jbeta primers were used. Method: immunoSEQ multiplex PCR; TCRdb's copy keeps in-frame clones and lacks some. The data show around 85,000 clones, with over 70% seen just once and 1.1% held by the top ten. The chain couples TRBV21-1 to TRBJ2-3; the DNA was not used to check the table's D call, TRBD1. TRBV21-1 is noted as a pseudogene. This clonotype originated in a male donor in good health and CMV-seronegative. Sequencing was carried out using PBMCs. The CDR3 bases are TGTGCCAGCAGCAAACGACACCAGGGGCCTCAAACGAAGGGAACGGATACGCAGTATTTT. Its protein is CASSKRHQGPQTKGTDTQYF.